This TCR beta chain comes out of a study of blood T cell repertoires in COVID-19. Overall study: T cells, B-cell-depleted T cells, or PBMCs provided the cDNA or gDNA that served as material.

After removal of 3 bases from V and 1 base from J, the junction contained 20 bases not matched to a gene. The CDR3 contains 20 residues. Germline V gene sequence: CDR1 LNHDA, CDR2 SQIVND (reference sequence). Original analysis: The authors estimated nucleated cell counts from reference gene primer amplification. Produced via immunoSEQ multiplex PCR; TCRdb's table is partial and in-frame only. The V and J calls and the clone size are those of that table, but D and trimming were determined from the DNA. Of almost 350,000 clones in the sample, roughly 89% were seen once. Seattle participants joined during active infection and were tracked over time.

The sample was peripheral blood. The chain employs TRBV19 and TRBJ1-1, with TRBD1 identical over 7 bases. The clonotype comes from a woman aged 60-75 years with COVID-19, enrolled during active disease. For the CDR3, the DNA is TGTGCCAGTAGTATTCGCCCGAAAACTAGACAGGGTGGTGCGAACACTGAAGCTTTCTTT. Its protein product is CASSIRPKTRQGGANTEAFF. Full variable domain (missing parts from reference TRBV19 and TRBJ1-1): DGGITQSPKYLFRKEGQNVTLSCEQNLNHDAMYWYRQDPGQGLRLIYYSQIVNDFQKGDIAEGYSVSREKKESFPLTVTSAQKNPTAFYLCASSIRPKTRQGGANTEAFFGQGTRLTVV.